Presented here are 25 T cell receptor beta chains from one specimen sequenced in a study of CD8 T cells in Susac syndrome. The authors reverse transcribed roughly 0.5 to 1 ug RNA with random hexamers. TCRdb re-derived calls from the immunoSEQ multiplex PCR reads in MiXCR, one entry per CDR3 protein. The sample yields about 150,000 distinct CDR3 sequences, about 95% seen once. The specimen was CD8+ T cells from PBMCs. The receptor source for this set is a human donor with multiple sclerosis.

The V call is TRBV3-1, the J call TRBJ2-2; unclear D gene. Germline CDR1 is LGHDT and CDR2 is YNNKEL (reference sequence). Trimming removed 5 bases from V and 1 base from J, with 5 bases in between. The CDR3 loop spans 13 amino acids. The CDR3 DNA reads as TGTGCCAGCAGCGAATTGAACACCGGGGAGCTGTTTTTT. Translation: CASSELNTGELFF.

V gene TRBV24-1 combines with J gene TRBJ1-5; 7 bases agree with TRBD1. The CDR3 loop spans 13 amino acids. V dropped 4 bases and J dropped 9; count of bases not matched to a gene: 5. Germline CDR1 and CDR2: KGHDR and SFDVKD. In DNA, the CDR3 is TGTGCCACCAGTGAAGGGGGCCAGAGGCCCCAGCATTTT. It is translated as CATSEGGQRPQHF.

CDR3 region: CASSGQGLFTDTQYF. CDR3 coding DNA: TGTGCCAGCAGCGGACAGGGGCTTTTCACAGATACGCAGTATTTT. J is TRBJ2-3 and V is TRBV9; 8 bases match TRBD1. The V and J ends lost 3 bases and 2 bases, in that order; junction bases with no gene match: 5. The germline V gene has CDR1 SGDLS and CDR2 YYNGEE. CDR3 length: 15 amino acids.

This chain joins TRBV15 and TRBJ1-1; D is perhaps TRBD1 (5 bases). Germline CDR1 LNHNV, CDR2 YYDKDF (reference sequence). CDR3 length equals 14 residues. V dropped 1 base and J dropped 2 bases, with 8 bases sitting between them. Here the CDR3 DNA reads TGTGCCACCAGCAGAGGAGGGGTAAACACTGAAGCTTTCTTT. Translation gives CATSRGGVNTEAFF.

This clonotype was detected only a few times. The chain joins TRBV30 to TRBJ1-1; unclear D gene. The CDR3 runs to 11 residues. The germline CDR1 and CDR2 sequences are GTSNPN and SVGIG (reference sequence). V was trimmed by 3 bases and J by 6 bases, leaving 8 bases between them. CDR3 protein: CAWSAGSEAFF. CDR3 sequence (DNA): TGTGCCTGGAGCGCCGGTTCTGAAGCTTTCTTT. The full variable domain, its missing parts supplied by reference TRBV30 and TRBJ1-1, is SQTIHQWPATLVQPVGSPLSLECTVEGTSNPNLYWYRQAAGRGLQLLFYSVGIGQISSEVPQNLSASRPQDRQFILSSKKLLLSDSGFYLCAWSAGSEAFFGQGTRLTVV.

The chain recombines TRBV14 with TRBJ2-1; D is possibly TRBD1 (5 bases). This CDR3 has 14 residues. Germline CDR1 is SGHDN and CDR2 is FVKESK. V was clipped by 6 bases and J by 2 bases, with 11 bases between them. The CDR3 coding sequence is TGTGCCAGCAGTAAGACAGTCACCTACAATGAGCAGTTCTTC. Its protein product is CASSKTVTYNEQFF.

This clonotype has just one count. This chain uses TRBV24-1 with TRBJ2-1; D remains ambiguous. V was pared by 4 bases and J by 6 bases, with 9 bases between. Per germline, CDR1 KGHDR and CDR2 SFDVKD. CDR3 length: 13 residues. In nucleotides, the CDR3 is TGTGCCACCAGTGAGGGTAGGAGCAATGAGCAGTTCTTC. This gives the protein CATSEGRSNEQFF.

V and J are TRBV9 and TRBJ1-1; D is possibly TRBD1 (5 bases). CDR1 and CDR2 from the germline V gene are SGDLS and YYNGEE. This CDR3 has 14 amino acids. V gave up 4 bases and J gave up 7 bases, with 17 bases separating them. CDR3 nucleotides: TGTGCCAGCAGCTCAGAGGGGCTCGGCTATGAAGCTTTCTTT. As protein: CASSSEGLGYEAFF.

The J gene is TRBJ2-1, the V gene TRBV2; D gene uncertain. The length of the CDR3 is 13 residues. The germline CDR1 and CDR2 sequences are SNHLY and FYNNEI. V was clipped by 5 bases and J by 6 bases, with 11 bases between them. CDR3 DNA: TGTGCCAGCAGTCGCCTGTGGGGCAATGAGCAGTTCTTC. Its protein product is CASSRLWGNEQFF.

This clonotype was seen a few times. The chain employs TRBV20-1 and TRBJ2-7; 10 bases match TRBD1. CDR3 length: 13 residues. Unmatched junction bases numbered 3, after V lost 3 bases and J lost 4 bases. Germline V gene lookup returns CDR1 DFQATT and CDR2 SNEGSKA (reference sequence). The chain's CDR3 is CSARGTGDYEQYF. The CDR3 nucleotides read TGCAGTGCTAGGGGGACAGGGGATTACGAGCAGTACTTC.

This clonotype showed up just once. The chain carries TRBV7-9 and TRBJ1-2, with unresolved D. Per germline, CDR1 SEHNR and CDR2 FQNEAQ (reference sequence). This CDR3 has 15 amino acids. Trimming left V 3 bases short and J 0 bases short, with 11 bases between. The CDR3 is CASSFPRGANYGYTF. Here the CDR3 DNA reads TGTGCCAGCAGCTTTCCCCGGGGAGCTAACTATGGCTACACCTTC.

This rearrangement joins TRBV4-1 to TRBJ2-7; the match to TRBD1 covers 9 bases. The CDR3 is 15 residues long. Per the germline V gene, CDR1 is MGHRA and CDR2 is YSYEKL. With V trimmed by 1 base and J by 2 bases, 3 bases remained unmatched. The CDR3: CASSQGQGEAYEQYF. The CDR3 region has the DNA TGCGCCAGCAGCCAAGGACAGGGGGAGGCCTACGAGCAGTACTTC.

In nucleotides, the CDR3 is TGTGCCTGGAGTCCTTCATATAGCTCAGATACGCAGTATTTT. This codes for CAWSPSYSSDTQYF. The chain has TRBV30 and TRBJ2-3; D is ambiguous. The ends were cut back, 2 bases at V and 4 bases at J, with 13 bases in the middle. Germline V gene lookup returns CDR1 GTSNPN and CDR2 SVGIG (reference sequence). The CDR3 runs 14 residues.

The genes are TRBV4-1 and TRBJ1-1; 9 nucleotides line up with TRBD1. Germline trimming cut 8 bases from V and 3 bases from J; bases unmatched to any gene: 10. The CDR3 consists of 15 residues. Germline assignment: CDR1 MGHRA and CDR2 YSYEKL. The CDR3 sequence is CASHPPGQGDTEAFF. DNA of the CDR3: TGCGCCAGCCACCCCCCGGGACAGGGAGACACTGAAGCTTTCTTT.

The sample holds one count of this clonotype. CDR3 in amino acids: CASSKFGLTSGVTYEQYF. DNA of the CDR3: TGTGCCAGCAGCAAATTCGGCCTGACTAGCGGGGTAACCTACGAGCAGTACTTC. This chain connects TRBV21-1 to TRBJ2-7; no DNA check was done on the table's D call, TRBD2. TRBV21-1 is a listed pseudogene. CDR3 length: 18 residues.

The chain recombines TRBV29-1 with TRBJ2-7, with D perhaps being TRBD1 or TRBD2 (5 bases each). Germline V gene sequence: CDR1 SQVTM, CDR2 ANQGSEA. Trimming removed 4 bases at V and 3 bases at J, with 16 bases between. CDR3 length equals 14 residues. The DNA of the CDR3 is TGCAGCGTTGTGTCCCCGGGACGGTTCTACGAGCAGTACTTC. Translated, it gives CSVVSPGRFYEQYF.

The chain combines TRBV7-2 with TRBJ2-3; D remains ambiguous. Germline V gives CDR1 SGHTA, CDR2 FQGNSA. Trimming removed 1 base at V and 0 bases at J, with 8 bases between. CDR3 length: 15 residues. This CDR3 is CASSLEAYSTDTQYF. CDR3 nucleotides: TGTGCCAGCAGCTTAGAGGCCTATAGCACAGATACGCAGTATTTT.

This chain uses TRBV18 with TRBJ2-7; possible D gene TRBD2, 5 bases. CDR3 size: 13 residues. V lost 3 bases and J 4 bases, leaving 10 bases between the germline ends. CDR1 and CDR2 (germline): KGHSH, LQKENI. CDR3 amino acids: CASSPGRGYEQYV. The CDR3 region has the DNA TGTGCCAGCTCACCCGGCCGGGGATACGAGCAGTACGTC.

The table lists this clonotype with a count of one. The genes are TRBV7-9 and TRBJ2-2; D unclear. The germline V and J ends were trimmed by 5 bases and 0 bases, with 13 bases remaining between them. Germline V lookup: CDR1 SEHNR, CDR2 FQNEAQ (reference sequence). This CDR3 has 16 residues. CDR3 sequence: CASSQLEGSNTGELFF. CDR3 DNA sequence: TGTGCCAGCAGCCAACTGGAAGGCTCGAACACCGGGGAGCTGTTTTTT. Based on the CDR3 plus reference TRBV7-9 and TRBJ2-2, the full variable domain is DTGVSQNPRHKITKRGQNVTFRCDPISEHNRLYWYRQTLGQGPEFLTYFQNEAQLEKSRLLSDRFSAERPKGSFSTLEIQRTEQGDSAMYLCASSQLEGSNTGELFFGEGSRLTVL.

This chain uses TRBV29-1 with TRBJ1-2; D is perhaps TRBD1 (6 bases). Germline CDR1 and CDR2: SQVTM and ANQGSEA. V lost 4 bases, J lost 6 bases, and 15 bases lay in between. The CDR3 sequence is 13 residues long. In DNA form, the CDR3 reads TGCAGCGTTGTCGGGGGGGCGCAGAATGGCTACACCTTC. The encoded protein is CSVVGGAQNGYTF.

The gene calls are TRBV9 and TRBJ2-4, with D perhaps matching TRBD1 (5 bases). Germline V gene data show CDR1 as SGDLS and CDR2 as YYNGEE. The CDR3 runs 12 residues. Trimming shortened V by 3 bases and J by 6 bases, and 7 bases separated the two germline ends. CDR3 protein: CASSGDRNIQYF. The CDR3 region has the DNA TGTGCCAGCAGCGGCGACAGAAACATTCAGTACTTC.

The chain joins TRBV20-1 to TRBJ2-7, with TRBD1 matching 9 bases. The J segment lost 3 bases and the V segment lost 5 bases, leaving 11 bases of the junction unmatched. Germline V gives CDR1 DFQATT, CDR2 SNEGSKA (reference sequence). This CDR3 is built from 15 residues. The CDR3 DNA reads TGCAGTGCTGGGGTCCCGGGACAGGGTTTCTACGAGCAGTACGTC. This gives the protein CSAGVPGQGFYEQYV.

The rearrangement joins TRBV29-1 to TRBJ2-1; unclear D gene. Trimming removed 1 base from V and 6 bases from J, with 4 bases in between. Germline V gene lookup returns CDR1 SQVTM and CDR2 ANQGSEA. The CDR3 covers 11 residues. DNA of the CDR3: TGCAGCGTTGAAGTTCCCAATGAGCAGTTCTTC. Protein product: CSVEVPNEQFF.

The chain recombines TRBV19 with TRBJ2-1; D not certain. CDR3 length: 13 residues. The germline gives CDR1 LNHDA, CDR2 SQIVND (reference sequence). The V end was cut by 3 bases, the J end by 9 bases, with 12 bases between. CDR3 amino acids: CASSINSDGEQFF. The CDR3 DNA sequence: TGTGCCAGTAGTATCAACTCCGACGGTGAGCAGTTCTTC.

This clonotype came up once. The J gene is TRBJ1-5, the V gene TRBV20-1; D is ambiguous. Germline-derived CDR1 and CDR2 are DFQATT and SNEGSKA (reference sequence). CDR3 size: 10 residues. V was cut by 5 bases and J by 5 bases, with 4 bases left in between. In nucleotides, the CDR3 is TGCAGTGCTGGTCATCAGCCCCAGCATTTT. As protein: CSAGHQPQHF.